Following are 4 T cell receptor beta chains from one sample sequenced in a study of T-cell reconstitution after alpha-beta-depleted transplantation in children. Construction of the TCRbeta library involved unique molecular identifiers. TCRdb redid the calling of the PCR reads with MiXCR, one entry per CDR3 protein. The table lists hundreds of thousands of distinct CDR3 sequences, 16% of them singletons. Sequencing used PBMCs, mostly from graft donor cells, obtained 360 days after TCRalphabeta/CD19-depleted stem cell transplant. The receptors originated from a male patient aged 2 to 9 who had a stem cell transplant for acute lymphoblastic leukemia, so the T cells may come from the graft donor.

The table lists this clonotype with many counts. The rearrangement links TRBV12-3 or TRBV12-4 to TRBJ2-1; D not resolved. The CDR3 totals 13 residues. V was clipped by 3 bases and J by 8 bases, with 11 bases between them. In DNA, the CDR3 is TGTGCCAGCAGTTTGGAACTATCCCATGAGCAGTTCTTC. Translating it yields CASSLELSHEQFF.

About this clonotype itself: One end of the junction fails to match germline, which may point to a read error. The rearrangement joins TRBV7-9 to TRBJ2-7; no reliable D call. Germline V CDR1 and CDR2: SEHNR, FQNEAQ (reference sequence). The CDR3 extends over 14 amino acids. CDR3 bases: TGTGCCAGCAGCTTAGGCGTGGAGTCCTCCGAGCAGTACTTC. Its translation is CASSLGVESSEQYF.

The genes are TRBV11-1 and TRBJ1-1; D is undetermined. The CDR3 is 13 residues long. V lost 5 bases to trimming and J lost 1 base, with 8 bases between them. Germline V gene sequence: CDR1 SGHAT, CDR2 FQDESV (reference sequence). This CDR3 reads CASSIFRNTEAFF. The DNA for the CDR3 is TGTGCCAGCAGCATATTCAGGAACACTGAAGCTTTCTTT.

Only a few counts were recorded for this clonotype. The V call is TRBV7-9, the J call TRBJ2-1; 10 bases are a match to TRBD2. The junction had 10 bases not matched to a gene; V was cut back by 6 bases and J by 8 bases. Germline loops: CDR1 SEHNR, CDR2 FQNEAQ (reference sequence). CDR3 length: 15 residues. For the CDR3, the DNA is TGTGCCAGCAGTTTGGGACTAGCGCTCGTCCATGAGCAGTTCTTC. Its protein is CASSLGLALVHEQFF. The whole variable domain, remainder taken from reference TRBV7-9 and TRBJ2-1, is DTGVSQNPRHKITKRGQNVTFRCDPISEHNRLYWYRQTLGQGPEFLTYFQNEAQLEKSRLLSDRFSAERPKGSFSTLEIQRTEQGDSAMYLCASSLGLALVHEQFFGPGTRLTVL.